This TCR beta chain was documented in a study of blood T cell repertoires in COVID-19. Study as a whole: Donors in the United States, Italy and Spain gave samples during acute or convalescent COVID-19. T cells, B-cell-depleted T cells, or PBMCs supplied cDNA or gDNA.

The CDR3 is 13 residues long. Germline CDR1 reads MNHNS; CDR2 reads SASEGT. V lost 3 bases and J 2 bases, leaving 7 bases between the germline ends. Original data processing: Using reference gene primer amplification, nucleated cell counts were estimated. Here immunoSEQ multiplex PCR was the method, and the copy in TCRdb shows in-frame clones only, minus some. Clone size and the V and J calls come from that table; the DNA yielded D and trimming. Of about 69,000 clones in the sample, around 86% are singletons; the top ten hold over 2.5%. This chain joins TRBV6-1 and TRBJ1-2, with D unclear. The material sequenced was peripheral blood. This receptor was taken from a man aged 80 or over with acute or convalescent COVID-19. The CDR3 sequence: CASSDPGNYGYTF. The CDR3 DNA follows: TGTGCCAGCAGTGACCCGGGGAACTATGGCTACACCTTC.